These T cell receptor beta chains were read from a single sample in a study of Ad26.COV2.S vaccination and SARS-CoV-2 variants. Clones were read by immunoSEQ multiplex PCR, and TCRdb kept only the in-frame ones, dropping some. The table records some 350,000 clones, 92% of them present only once. This specimen consisted of peripheral blood, obtained after recovery from COVID-19. All receptors come from a human donor who had recovered from COVID-19. The CDR3 runs from the conserved cysteine through the conserved F or W. A D gene is named only where the DNA matches it firmly. Expanded clones get a size class; other rows say once, few or many, or leave the size out.

CDR3 length,D gene,clone size,J gene,V gene,CDR3 DNA,CDR3 protein
10,.,few,TRBJ1-2,TRBV19,TGTGCCAGTTCAGAGTATGGCTACACCTTC,CASSEYGYTF
14,.,.,TRBJ1-1,TRBV27,TGTGCCAGCAGTTTTGGGGGCATCGACACTGAAGCTTTCTTT,CASSFGGIDTEAFF
14,.,.,TRBJ2-2,TRBV10-1,TGCGCCAGCTCCCCAAGGTTCGGCACCGGGGAGCTGTTTTTT,CASSPRFGTGELFF
15,TRBD1,.,TRBJ2-7,TRBV6-5,TGTGCCAGCAGCACTGGACAGGGGGAGGGGAACGAGCAGTACTTC,CASSTGQGEGNEQYF
15,.,.,TRBJ2-3,TRBV2,TGTGCCAGCAAAGAAGAGGGGGGGAGGTTAGATACGCAGTATTTT,CASKEEGGRLDTQYF
13,TRBD1,.,TRBJ1-2,TRBV12-3/TRBV12-4,TGTGCCAGCCAGGGACAGGGTTTTAATGGCTACACCTTC,CASQGQGFNGYTF
13,.,.,TRBJ2-7,TRBV27,TGTGCCAGCAGGGACGGTAGTTCCTACGAGCAGTACTTC,CASRDGSSYEQYF
16,.,.,TRBJ2-1,TRBV27,TGTGCCAGCAGGGCGCTTAAGGACCAGATCTACAATGAGCAGTTCTTC,CASRALKDQIYNEQFF
14,.,.,TRBJ1-2,TRBV27,TGTGCCAGCGCATCGGCAACCCCTAACTATGGCTACACCTTC,CASASATPNYGYTF
15,TRBD1,.,TRBJ2-7,TRBV27,TGTGCCAGCAGTGCGGGTTTGACAGGGGCCTACGAGCAGTACTTC,CASSAGLTGAYEQYF
14,.,.,TRBJ1-2,TRBV6-2/TRBV6-3,TGTGCCAGCAGCCGAACGGGGGCCAGCTATGGCTACACCTTC,CASSRTGASYGYTF
15,.,.,TRBJ2-1,TRBV5-1,TGCGCCAGCACTCCCGGGGGGCTAAGGTCCAATGAGCAGTTCTTC,CASTPGGLRSNEQFF
15,TRBD1,.,TRBJ1-1,TRBV27,TGTGCCAGCAGTTACACACAGGGGGCAAAAACTGAAGCTTTCTTT,CASSYTQGAKTEAFF
20,TRBD2,.,TRBJ2-3,TRBV7-2,TGTGCCAGCAGCTTAGCGACACAGCTAGCGGGGGGGGCGAGCGCAGATACGCAGTATTTT,CASSLATQLAGGASADTQYF
15,TRBD1,.,TRBJ2-1,TRBV9,TGTGCCAGCAGCGTAGTGGGGACAGGGGGCGGTGAGCAGTTCTTC,CASSVVGTGGGEQFF
14,TRBD1,.,TRBJ2-7,TRBV6-5,TGTGCCAGCTCACAGGGGGCTACCTTGGGAGAGCAGTACTTC,CASSQGATLGEQYF
18,TRBD1,.,TRBJ2-7,TRBV14,TGTGCCAGCAGCCAAGTGGACGGCCGGACAGGATTTTCCTACGAGCAGTACTTC,CASSQVDGRTGFSYEQYF
15,.,.,TRBJ1-5,TRBV18,TGTGCCAGCTCACCCCCCGGGGGGCAGAATCAGCCCCAGCATTTT,CASSPPGGQNQPQHF